The rows below give T cell receptor beta chains drawn from one sample of a study of blood T cell repertoires in COVID-19. This table comes from immunoSEQ multiplex PCR, and its TCRdb copy is limited to in-frame clones, with some not included. This sample has around 67,000 clones, with over 80% found just once. Material: peripheral blood. The origin of the receptors is a man between 45 and 60 years old with active COVID-19. CDR3s include the opening cysteine and the closing phenylalanine or tryptophan. D genes are given only for firm matches. Clone size is not always given. Where it is, it says once, few, many or a class for expanded clones.

cdr3_nt	cdr3_aa	d_call	j_call	clone_size	v_call
TGTGCCAGCAGCCCTAGGGGGACAGGGTCCTACGAGCAGTACTTC	CASSPRGTGSYEQYF	TRBD1	TRBJ2-7	.	TRBV7-9
TGTGCCAGCAGCCCCCCCCGCTGGGCGGGAGGGCCGGGGGAGCAGTTCTTC	CASSPPRWAGGPGEQFF	TRBD2	TRBJ2-1	.	TRBV7-9
TGTGCCAGCAGCGTAGCGGTGGGGCCTATGAACACTGAAGCTTTCTTT	CASSVAVGPMNTEAFF	.	TRBJ1-1	once	TRBV9
TGTGCCAGCAGGTTGGGACAGGGAGGATATTATGAGCAGTTCTTC	CASRLGQGGYYEQFF	TRBD1	TRBJ2-1	.	TRBV27
TGTGCCAGCACCCCGGGCGGGAGCAATGAGCAGTTCTTC	CASTPGGSNEQFF	TRBD2	TRBJ2-1	.	TRBV12-3/TRBV12-4
TGCGCCAGCAGCCAAGATCCCTGGACAGGGATCGCTGAAGCTTTCTTT	CASSQDPWTGIAEAFF	TRBD1	TRBJ1-1	once	TRBV4-3
TGCAGCGTCACATCTCGTGGGGGGTACTATGGCTACACCTTC	CSVTSRGGYYGYTF	.	TRBJ1-2	.	TRBV29-1
TGTGCCAGCAGCGTAGAACCGGGGGCTAACTATGGCTACACCTTC	CASSVEPGANYGYTF	.	TRBJ1-2	.	TRBV9
TGTGCCAGCAAAAGGGGCAGGGAAAGAGAAAAACTGTTTTTT	CASKRGREREKLFF	.	TRBJ1-4	.	TRBV4-2
TGTGCCAGCAGCTTAGCCGGGAGCGGCACAGATACGCAGTATTTT	CASSLAGSGTDTQYF	.	TRBJ2-3	.	TRBV7-6
TGTGCCAGCAGCCCCCGGCAGGGGCGGATCGAGCAGTACTTC	CASSPRQGRIEQYF	.	TRBJ2-7	.	TRBV11-3
TGTGCCAGCAGTAGGACAATACTGAACACTGAAGCTTTCTTT	CASSRTILNTEAFF	.	TRBJ1-1	.	TRBV28
TGTGCCAGCAGCTTGGCGGGAAGCTCCTACGAGCAGTACTTC	CASSLAGSSYEQYF	.	TRBJ2-7	.	TRBV5-4
TGTGCCAGCAGCCAAGAGGGACTAGCGGGAGGGCGCTCCTACGAGCAGTACTTC	CASSQEGLAGGRSYEQYF	TRBD2	TRBJ2-7	.	TRBV4-2
TGTGCCAGCAGCCTCGGGGCGGGGGGGACTGGCTACACCTTC	CASSLGAGGTGYTF	.	TRBJ1-2	.	TRBV5-6
TGTGCCAGCAGTTACTCCTCAAGTTGGAGAAATGAAAAACTGTTTTTT	CASSYSSSWRNEKLFF	.	TRBJ1-4	.	TRBV6-2/TRBV6-3
TGTGCCAGCAGCCTCCTGCCAGGGGGCAATACCGCTGAAGCTTTCTTT	CASSLLPGGNTAEAFF	TRBD1	TRBJ1-1	.	TRBV28
TGTGCCAGCAGGGCCGGGACAGCTAACTATGGCTACACCTTC	CASRAGTANYGYTF	TRBD1	TRBJ1-2	.	TRBV6-6
TGTGCCAGCAGCCCGTCTAGTCGTGCTTCACCCCTCCACTTT	CASSPSSRASPLHF	.	TRBJ1-6	.	TRBV7-2
TGTGCCAGCAGCTTAGGACTAGCGGGAGGTACGCAGTATTTT	CASSLGLAGGTQYF	TRBD2	TRBJ2-3	.	TRBV7-2
TGTGCCAGCAGGATGGTTGCGTCTAGAGGTAGAATTACGCAGTATTTT	CASRMVASRGRITQYF	.	TRBJ2-3	.	TRBV13
TGTGCCAGCAGCCAAGGTCTCCTACTAGCGGGAATGTACGAGCAGTACTTC	CASSQGLLLAGMYEQYF	TRBD2	TRBJ2-7	.	TRBV3-1/TRBV3-2
TGTGCCAGCAGTTTAGGTCCAGGGGTCTACGAGCAGTACTTC	CASSLGPGVYEQYF	.	TRBJ2-7	.	TRBV27
TGTGCCAGCCCCTGCCGCGGGGAGGGCTGTCAGCCCCAGCATTTT	CASPCRGEGCQPQHF	.	TRBJ1-5	.	TRBV6-4
TGTGCCAGCAGTTCGACACCCGACAGAGGCACTGAAGCTTTCTTT	CASSSTPDRGTEAFF	.	TRBJ1-1	.	TRBV28
TGTGCCAGCTATTGGGGGCCTAACACCGGGGAGCTGTTTTTT	CASYWGPNTGELFF	.	TRBJ2-2	.	TRBV2
TGCAGTGCTAGTGAATATACAGGGAAGGTTTCACCCCTCCACTTT	CSASEYTGKVSPLHF	.	TRBJ1-6	.	TRBV20-1
TGTGCCAGCCGTGAGGACTGGAACACTGAAGCTTTCTTT	CASREDWNTEAFF	.	TRBJ1-1	.	TRBV7-3
TGTGCCAGCAGCTTAATCGCAGGGAAGAAGAATTCACCCCTCCACTTT	CASSLIAGKKNSPLHF	.	TRBJ1-6	once	TRBV7-2
TGTGCCAGTAGTATCCACAGGGCTCAAGGAAACACCATATATTTT	CASSIHRAQGNTIYF	.	TRBJ1-3	.	TRBV19
TGTGCCAGCAGCTTGCCGGGGGTAAACGCTGAAGCTTTCTTT	CASSLPGVNAEAFF	.	TRBJ1-1	.	TRBV7-9
TGTGCCAGCAGCGCGACAGGGAACTATGGCTACACCTTC	CASSATGNYGYTF	TRBD1	TRBJ1-2	.	TRBV5-6
TGTGCCAGCAGCATCCGGGAACGCGGTGAGCAGTTCTTC	CASSIRERGEQFF	.	TRBJ2-1	.	TRBV7-2
TGTGCCAGCAGCTTAGGGGAGGCAGGGACTAGCTCTGGAAACACCATATATTTT	CASSLGEAGTSSGNTIYF	.	TRBJ1-3	.	TRBV7-6
TGTGCCAGCAGATCCACCGGGACTAGCGGGAGACAGTACTTC	CASRSTGTSGRQYF	TRBD2	TRBJ2-7	once	TRBV6-4
TGCGCCAGCAGCTTGGGAGACAGGGCTGATACGCAGTATTTT	CASSLGDRADTQYF	TRBD1	TRBJ2-3	.	TRBV5-1
TGTGCCAGCAGCGTAGAGGCGGGAGAGGCTGATACGCAGTATTTT	CASSVEAGEADTQYF	TRBD2	TRBJ2-3	.	TRBV9
TGTGCCAGCAACAAGCGGCGGGAGGGCCGGGTAAAGTTCTTC	CASNKRREGRVKFF	TRBD2	TRBJ2-1	.	TRBV7-9
TGCGCCAGCAGCCAAGCCCCCCTCGGTAGCGGGAACACCGGGGAGCTGTTTTTT	CASSQAPLGSGNTGELFF	.	TRBJ2-2	.	TRBV4-3
TGTGCCAGCAGTTACTCGGCCAGGGGCCACGAGCAGTACTTC	CASSYSARGHEQYF	.	TRBJ2-7	once	TRBV6-5
TGTGCCAGCTCACCGAGGGTGGCCCCTAACACTGAAGCTTTCTTT	CASSPRVAPNTEAFF	.	TRBJ1-1	.	TRBV18
TGTGCCTGGAGTGTTTCGACAGGGTCGATCCGCGAGCAGTACTTC	CAWSVSTGSIREQYF	TRBD1	TRBJ2-7	.	TRBV30
TGTGCCAGCAGTGACAGGGGGGGAAACACCATATATTTT	CASSDRGGNTIYF	TRBD1	TRBJ1-3	once	TRBV2
TGTGCCAGCAGTTTCAGCGGGAGGGGCTACACAGATACGCAGTATTTT	CASSFSGRGYTDTQYF	TRBD2	TRBJ2-3	.	TRBV6-2/TRBV6-3
TGCGCCAGCAGCTTCTGGGACAGGGATCACGGCTACACCTTC	CASSFWDRDHGYTF	TRBD1	TRBJ1-2	.	TRBV5-1
TGTGCCAGCAGTGGGGACAGTTACAATGAGCAGTTCTTC	CASSGDSYNEQFF	TRBD1	TRBJ2-1	.	TRBV2
TGTGCCAGTAGTATTGAGCTACCCGGGGAGCTGTTTTTT	CASSIELPGELFF	.	TRBJ2-2	.	TRBV19
TGCAGTGCTAGTAAGGGCCAGCGGGGGCTCTACGAGCAGTACTTC	CSASKGQRGLYEQYF	TRBD2	TRBJ2-7	once	TRBV20-1
TGTGCCAGCAGCTTAGCCCGAGTCAAGGGGGAGCAGTACTTC	CASSLARVKGEQYF	.	TRBJ2-7	.	TRBV11-2
TGTGCCAGCAGTTACGATCGGGTGAACACTGAAGCTTTCTTT	CASSYDRVNTEAFF	.	TRBJ1-1	.	TRBV6-5
TGTGCCAGTAGACAGGGAGCTGGGGCCAACGTCCTGACTTTC	CASRQGAGANVLTF	.	TRBJ2-6	.	TRBV19
TGTGCCAGCACCCGAGGCTCCGCAGATACGCAGTATTTT	CASTRGSADTQYF	.	TRBJ2-3	.	TRBV12-3/TRBV12-4
TGTGCCAGCAGTGAGGTCATCGGTGAGCAGTTCTTC	CASSEVIGEQFF	.	TRBJ2-1	few	TRBV2
TGTGCCAGTAGTACCGGGACAGGGGTCCACGAGCAGTACTTC	CASSTGTGVHEQYF	TRBD1	TRBJ2-7	.	TRBV19